This TCR beta chain was documented in a study of a mutant IDH1 vaccine in newly diagnosed glioma. Study-wide context: Vaccines began 4-6 weeks after radiotherapy alone, or with temozolomide cycles. Earlier care involved radiotherapy, temozolomide, or both, and the majority received both. Findings and limits, study-wide: Immune responses induced by the vaccine were seen in 93.3% of patients, spanning multiple MHC alleles.

Germline CDR1 and CDR2: KGHSH and LQKENI. The CDR3 extends over 16 amino acids. Between the trimmed V and J ends, which lost 2 bases and 1 base, there was a span of 11 bases. Indicated time point: week 47, end of study. Vaccinated patients received 300 ug of mutant IDH1 20-mer peptide per dose, with topical imiquimod. This clone showed up just once. What it recognizes is unknown. Sequencing used immunoSEQ multiplex PCR; TCRdb keeps in-frame clones, though not all of them. The top ten hold roughly 5% of the sample, which has about 56,000 clones, approximately 71% seen once. The receptor's source is a man aged 45-60 years with glioma. This sequence joins TRBV18 and TRBJ1-4, with D unclear. The input for sequencing was PBMCs, taken from a glioma patient whose treatment included an IDH1 peptide vaccine. In nucleotides, the CDR3 is TGTGCCAGCTCACCAGTGACGGGGAAAACTAATGAAAAACTGTTTTTT. Its translation: CASSPVTGKTNEKLFF.